Listed below are T cell receptor beta chains from one sample, sequenced in a study of cytomegalovirus exposure and HLA in healthy donors. Repertoires were generated with immunoSEQ multiplex PCR, while TCRdb's copy carries only in-frame clones and drops some. The sample's table shows 200,000 to 250,000 clones. Sequenced sample: PBMCs. All receptors derive from a woman aged 25 to 45 in good health and CMV-seropositive. The CDR3 runs from the conserved cysteine through the conserved F or W. Fields, in order: J gene, D gene, V gene, CDR3 DNA, CDR3 protein. The D gene is left open where the match is weak.

TRBJ1-3 | . | TRBV18 | TGTGCCAGCTCACCGCTGAACGCGGGGAACACCATATATTTT | CASSPLNAGNTIYF
TRBJ2-2 | . | TRBV4-1 | TGCGCCAGCAGCCAGGACTATCAGACTACCTCGAACACCGGGGAGCTGTTTTTT | CASSQDYQTTSNTGELFF
TRBJ1-3 | . | TRBV10-2 | TGCGCCAGCAGTATCCCGGGGAGCGGAAACACCATATATTTT | CASSIPGSGNTIYF
TRBJ1-1 | TRBD1 | TRBV11-2 | TGTGCCAGCAGCACGAACGGACAGGGTGCTGAAGCTTTCTTT | CASSTNGQGAEAFF
TRBJ1-5 | . | TRBV4-2 | TGTGCCAGCAGCCAAGATAGATATTACGAGCAGCCCCAGCATTTT | CASSQDRYYEQPQHF
TRBJ2-1 | TRBD2 | TRBV10-3 | TGTGCCATCAGTCAGCGGGAGAGCTACAATGAGCAGTTCTTC | CAISQRESYNEQFF
TRBJ1-1 | TRBD1 | TRBV18 | TGTGCCAGCTCACCACCTAGGGGACAGGGGACGAACACTGAAGCTTTCTTT | CASSPPRGQGTNTEAFF
TRBJ1-2 | . | TRBV12-5 | TGTGCTAGTGGCCGAGACCAGGGGTACTATGGCTACACCTTC | CASGRDQGYYGYTF
TRBJ2-7 | . | TRBV7-9 | TGTGCCAGCAGCTCCGCCTACGAGCAGTACTTC | CASSSAYEQYF
TRBJ2-1 | TRBD2 | TRBV27 | TGTGCCAGCAAGACTAGCGGGGGGGCACTACCCAATGAGCAGTTCTTC | CASKTSGGALPNEQFF
TRBJ2-1 | TRBD2 | TRBV4-1 | TGCGCCAGCAGCCAACCGGGACTAGCGGGGGGGCGAATGAATGAGCAGTTCTTC | CASSQPGLAGGRMNEQFF
TRBJ2-7 | . | TRBV30 | TGTGCCTGGAGTGTACCGATATCTCGCGGTCGGAGTTTTAACTACGAGCAGTACTTC | CAWSVPISRGRSFNYEQYF
TRBJ2-5 | . | TRBV28 | TGTGCCAGCAGCTCTCCTGACACGCCACAAGAGACCCAGTACTTC | CASSSPDTPQETQYF